The TCR beta chain under discussion was sequenced for a study of T-cell memory formation after mild COVID-19. On the study more broadly: Largely donor-specific TCR clusters were found.

Worth noting for this clonotype: Antigen specificity is unknown.

The CDR3 has 15 amino acids. The ends lost 4 bases at V and 2 bases at J; junction bases unmatched: 4. TCRdb re-analysed the 5' RACE reads in MiXCR, keeping a single row per CDR3 protein. The data contain about 290,000 distinct CDR3 sequences, less than 20% of them seen just once; the ten biggest clones take up more than 20%. Study-level results: Several responding clones turned up in pre-infection memory, indicating that cross-reactive memory may have taken part. Clones contracting over day 15 to 85 were CD4/CD8 balanced, with later expanders leaning CD4+.

The J gene is TRBJ2-1, the V gene TRBV12-3 or TRBV12-4, with 8 bases fitting TRBD2. The sequencing input was PBMCs or a T cell subset sorted from them (not recorded which). This TCR was sampled from a young man who had mild COVID-19 (a few samples of this study predate the infection). Cell type and time point are not known. CDR3 loop: CASSYGSGTYNEQFF. The DNA for the CDR3 is TGTGCCAGCAGTTATGGTAGCGGGACCTACAATGAGCAGTTCTTC.